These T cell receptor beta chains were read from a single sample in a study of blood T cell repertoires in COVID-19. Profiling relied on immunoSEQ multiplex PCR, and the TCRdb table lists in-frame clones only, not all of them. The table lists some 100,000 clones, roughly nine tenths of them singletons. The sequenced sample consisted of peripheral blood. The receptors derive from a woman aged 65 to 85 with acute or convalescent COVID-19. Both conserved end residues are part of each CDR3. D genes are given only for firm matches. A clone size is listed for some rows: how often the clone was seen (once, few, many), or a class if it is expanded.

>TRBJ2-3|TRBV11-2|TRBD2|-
TGTGCCAGCAGCTTAGTCGGGGGAGGGGGCACAGATACGCAGTATTTT
CASSLVGGGGTDTQYF
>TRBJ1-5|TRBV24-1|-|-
TGTGCCACCAGTGATTCCCGCGGATTTAATCAGCCCCAGCATTTT
CATSDSRGFNQPQHF
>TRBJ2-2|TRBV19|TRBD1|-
TGTGCCAGTAGTCCACCGTCGGGGACAGCGAACACCGGGGAGCTGTTTTTT
CASSPPSGTANTGELFF
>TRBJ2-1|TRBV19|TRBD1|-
TGTGCCAGTAGTCTCCAACCGGGACAGGGGTATGAGCAGTTCTTC
CASSLQPGQGYEQFF
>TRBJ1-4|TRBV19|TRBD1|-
TGTGCCAGTAGTATAGGGACAGGAGAAAAACTGTTTTTT
CASSIGTGEKLFF
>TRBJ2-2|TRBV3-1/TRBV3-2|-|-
TGTGCCAGCAGCGACATATTTGCCAAGCGGAGGGAGCTGTTTTTT
CASSDIFAKRRELFF
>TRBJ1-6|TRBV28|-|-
TGTGCCAGTGGGGGAGGAAATTCACCCCTCCACTTT
CASGGGNSPLHF
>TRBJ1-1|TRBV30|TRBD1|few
TGTGCCTGGAGTGGGGATCCGACAGGGGCGAACACTGAAGCTTTCTTT
CAWSGDPTGANTEAFF
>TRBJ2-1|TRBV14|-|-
TGTGCCAGCAGCCAGGGACTGGGGATCTCCTACAATGAGCAGTTCTTC
CASSQGLGISYNEQFF
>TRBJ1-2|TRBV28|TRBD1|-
TGTGCCAGCAGTCCCTCCGGGACAGGTCGTAACTATGGCTACACCTTC
CASSPSGTGRNYGYTF
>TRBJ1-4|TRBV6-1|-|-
TGTGCCAGCAGTGAATCTTGGGCTGGAGAAAAACTGTTTTTT
CASSESWAGEKLFF
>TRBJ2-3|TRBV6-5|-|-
TGTGCCAGCAGCGGACGGGATATCACAGATACGCAGTATTTT
CASSGRDITDTQYF
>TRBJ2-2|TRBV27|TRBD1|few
TGTGCCAGCAGTAGGGACAGGGGGTCCGGGGAGCTGTTTTTT
CASSRDRGSGELFF
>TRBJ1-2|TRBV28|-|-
TGTGCCAGCACGCTCCAGGGACTCTATGGCTACACCTTC
CASTLQGLYGYTF
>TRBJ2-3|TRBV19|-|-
TGTGCCAGTAGTACTACAGGCACAGATACGCAGTATTTT
CASSTTGTDTQYF
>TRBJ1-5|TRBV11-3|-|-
TGTGCCAGCAGCCCCGACAGGTCTGACAGTAATAGCAATCAGCCCCAGCATTTT
CASSPDRSDSNSNQPQHF
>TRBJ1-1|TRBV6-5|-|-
TGTGCCAGCAGTTATTCGCGGCAACTGAACACTGAAGCTTTCTTT
CASSYSRQLNTEAFF
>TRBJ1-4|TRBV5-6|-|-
TGTGCCAGCAGCCTGGGACTGGGGCTTAATGAAAAACTGTTTTTT
CASSLGLGLNEKLFF
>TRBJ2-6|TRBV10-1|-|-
TGCGCCAGCAGTGATCGGGGCTCTGGGGCCAACGTCCTGACTTTC
CASSDRGSGANVLTF
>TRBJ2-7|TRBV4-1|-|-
TGCGCCAGCAGCCAAGATTGGGACTCAACCTACGAGCAGTACTTC
CASSQDWDSTYEQYF
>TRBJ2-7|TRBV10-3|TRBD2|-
TGTGCCATCAGTGGGACTAGCTACGAGCAGTACTTC
CAISGTSYEQYF
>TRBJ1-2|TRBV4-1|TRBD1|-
TGCGCCAGCAGCCAGTCGGGACAGGGGTTCTCCTATGGCTACACCTTC
CASSQSGQGFSYGYTF
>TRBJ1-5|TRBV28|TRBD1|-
TGTGCCAGCAGTTCTACCGGGACAGCCACTTATAGCAATCAGCCCCAGCATTTT
CASSSTGTATYSNQPQHF
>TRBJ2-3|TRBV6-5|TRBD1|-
TGTGCCAGCAGATCGACAGGGGTGGTGTCAGATACGCAGTATTTT
CASRSTGVVSDTQYF
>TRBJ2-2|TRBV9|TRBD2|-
TGTGCCAGCAGCGTAGCGGGGGGGCCAGTAGGTACGAACACCGGGGAGCTGTTTTTT
CASSVAGGPVGTNTGELFF
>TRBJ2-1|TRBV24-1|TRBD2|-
TGTGCCACCAGTGATAAGAGGCCTAGCGGGAGCGTCGGCAATGAGCAGTTCTTC
CATSDKRPSGSVGNEQFF
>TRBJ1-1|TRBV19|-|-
TGTGCCAGTAGTATCGTCAGTCAGGCTGAAGCTTTCTTT
CASSIVSQAEAFF
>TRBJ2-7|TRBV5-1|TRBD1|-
TGCGCCAGCAGCTCCGGGGGGACAGGGAAAGGCGAGCAGTACTTC
CASSSGGTGKGEQYF
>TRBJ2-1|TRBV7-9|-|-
TGTGCCAGCGTGCGAGGCGGGGATGAGCAGTTCTTC
CASVRGGDEQFF
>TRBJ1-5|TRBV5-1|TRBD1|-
TGCGCCAGCAGCCTAGGGACAGGGAATCAGCCCCAGCATTTT
CASSLGTGNQPQHF
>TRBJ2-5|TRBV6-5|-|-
TGTGCCAGCAGACGACAGGTCTATTACCAAGAGACCCAGTACTTC
CASRRQVYYQETQYF
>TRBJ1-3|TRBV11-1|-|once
TGTGCCAGCAGCTTAGAGAGACAAATCACTGGAAACACCATATATTTT
CASSLERQITGNTIYF
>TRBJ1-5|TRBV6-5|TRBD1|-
TGTGCCAGCAGTTCGGACAGGGGGGTCAATCAGCCCCAGCATTTT
CASSSDRGVNQPQHF
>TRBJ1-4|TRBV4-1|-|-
TGCGCCAGCAGCCAAGAACCGGGTCTCTTCAATGAAAAACTGTTTTTT
CASSQEPGLFNEKLFF
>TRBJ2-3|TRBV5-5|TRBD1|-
TGTGCCAGCAGCTTCCGGGACAGGGCCCCGCATACGCAGTATTTT
CASSFRDRAPHTQYF
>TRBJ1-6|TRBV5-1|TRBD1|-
TGCGCCAGCAGCTTACAGGGGGCGCTTGGGAATTCACCCCTCCACTTT
CASSLQGALGNSPLHF
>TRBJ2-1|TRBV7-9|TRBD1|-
TGTGCCAGCAGCTTACCGGGACAGGTCTACAATGAGCAGTTCTTC
CASSLPGQVYNEQFF